This TCR beta chain was obtained from a study of cytomegalovirus exposure and HLA in healthy donors. The CDR3 length is 15 residues. Per the germline V gene, CDR1 is PRHDT and CDR2 is FYEKMQ (reference sequence). Deletions cut 4 bases from V and 8 bases from J, with 17 bases between. PCR amplification relied on 60 Vbeta primers (plus 13 Jbeta primers). Produced via immunoSEQ multiplex PCR; TCRdb's table is partial and in-frame only. This sample has around 280,000 clones, with roughly 90% found just once. Sequenced: PBMCs. The chain joins TRBV13 to TRBJ1-4, with a tentative D call TRBD1 (6 bases). This clonotype was sampled from a woman younger than 30 in good health and CMV-seronegative. The CDR3 DNA is TGTGCCAGCAGCTCCGAAGGGCGGGGGGGCGAAAAACTGTTTTTT. Amino acids: CASSSEGRGGEKLFF.